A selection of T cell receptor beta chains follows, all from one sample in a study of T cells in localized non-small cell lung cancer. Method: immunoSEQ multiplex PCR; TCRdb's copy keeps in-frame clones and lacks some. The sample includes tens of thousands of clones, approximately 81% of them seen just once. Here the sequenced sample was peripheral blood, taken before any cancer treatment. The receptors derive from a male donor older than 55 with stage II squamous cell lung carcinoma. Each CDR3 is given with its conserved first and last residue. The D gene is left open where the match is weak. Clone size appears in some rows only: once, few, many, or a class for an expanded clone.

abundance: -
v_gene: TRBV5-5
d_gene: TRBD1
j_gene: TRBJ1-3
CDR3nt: TGTGCCAGCAGCTATACCTGGGGACAGGGAAACACCATATATTTT
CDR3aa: CASSYTWGQGNTIYF

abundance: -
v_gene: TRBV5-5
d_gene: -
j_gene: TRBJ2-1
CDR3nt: TGTGCCAGCAGCTTGCGCGTGCAGGGGAGCAATGAGCAGTTCTTC
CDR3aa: CASSLRVQGSNEQFF

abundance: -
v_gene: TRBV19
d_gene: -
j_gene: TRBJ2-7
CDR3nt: TGTGCCAGTAGTACTAGACAGAGCTCCTACGAGCAGTACTTC
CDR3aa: CASSTRQSSYEQYF

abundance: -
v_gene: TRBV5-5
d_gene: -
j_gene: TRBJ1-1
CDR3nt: TGTGCCAGCAGCTTGGTGGAGAGGGCCACTGAAGCTTTCTTT
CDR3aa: CASSLVERATEAFF

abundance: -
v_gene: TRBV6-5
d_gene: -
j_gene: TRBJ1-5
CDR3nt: TGTGCCAGCATGGGTCGGGGGGCTCATCAGCCCCAGCATTTT
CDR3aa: CASMGRGAHQPQHF

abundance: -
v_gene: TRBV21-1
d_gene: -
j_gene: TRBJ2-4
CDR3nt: TGTGCCAGCAGCCCTCCAGGGACAGAAAAAAACATTCAGTACTTC
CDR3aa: CASSPPGTEKNIQYF

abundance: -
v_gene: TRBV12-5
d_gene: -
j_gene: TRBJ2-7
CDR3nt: TGTGCTAGTGGTTCGCCCTTGGGGGTCCGCGGCGAGCAGTACTTC
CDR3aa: CASGSPLGVRGEQYF

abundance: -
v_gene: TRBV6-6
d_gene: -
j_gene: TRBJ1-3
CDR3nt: TGTGCCAGCAGTTACGGGTCTGCTCGAGACACCATATATTTT
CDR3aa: CASSYGSARDTIYF

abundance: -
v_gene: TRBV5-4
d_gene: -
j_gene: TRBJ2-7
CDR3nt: TGTGCCAGCAGCTTATCGGGGTTAGGCTACGAGCAGTACTTC
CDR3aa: CASSLSGLGYEQYF

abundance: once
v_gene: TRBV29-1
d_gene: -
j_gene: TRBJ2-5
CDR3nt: TGCAGCGCCCAGACACCCCCCGGGACCCAGTACTTC
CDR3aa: CSAQTPPGTQYF

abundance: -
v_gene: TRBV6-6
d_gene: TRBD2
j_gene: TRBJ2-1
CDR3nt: TGTGCCAGCAGTTACTCGGGACTAGCGGCCAATGAGCAGTTCTTC
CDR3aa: CASSYSGLAANEQFF

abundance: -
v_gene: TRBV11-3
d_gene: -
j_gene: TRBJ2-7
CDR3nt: TGTGCCAGCAGCTTAAAGGGGACTAAACAGGGGAGGGCCTACGAGCAGTACTTC
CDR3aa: CASSLKGTKQGRAYEQYF

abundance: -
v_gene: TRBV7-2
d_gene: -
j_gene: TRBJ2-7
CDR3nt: TGTGCCAGCAGCATTCTAGCGCCTTACTACGAGCAGTACTTC
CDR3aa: CASSILAPYYEQYF

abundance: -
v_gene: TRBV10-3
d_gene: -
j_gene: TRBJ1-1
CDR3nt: TGTGCCATCTCTAGCCCAGGACCAGGGAATGGAGCTTTCTTT
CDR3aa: CAISSPGPGNGAFF

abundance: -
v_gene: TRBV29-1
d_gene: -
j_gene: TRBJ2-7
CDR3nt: TGCAGCGTCGAGACAAACTACGAGCAGTACTTC
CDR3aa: CSVETNYEQYF

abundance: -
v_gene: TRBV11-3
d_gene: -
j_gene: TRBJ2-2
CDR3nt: TGTGCCTCTCGCGGACAGTCGAACACCGGGGAGCTGTTTTTT
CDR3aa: CASRGQSNTGELFF

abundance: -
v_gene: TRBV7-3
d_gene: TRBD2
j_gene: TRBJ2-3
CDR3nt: TGTGCCAGCAGCTTACTAGCGGGGGCTAGCACAGATACGCAGTATTTT
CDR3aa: CASSLLAGASTDTQYF

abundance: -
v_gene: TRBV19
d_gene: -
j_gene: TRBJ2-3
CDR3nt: TGTGCCAGTAGTATAGAGCAAGGTACGCAGTATTTT
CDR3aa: CASSIEQGTQYF

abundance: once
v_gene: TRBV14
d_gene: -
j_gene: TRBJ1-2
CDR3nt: TGTGCCAGCAGCCAAGGGTCCGGGAGTGGGGGCTACACCTTC
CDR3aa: CASSQGSGSGGYTF

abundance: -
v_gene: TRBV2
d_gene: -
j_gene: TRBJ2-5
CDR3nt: TGTGCCAGCCACGAAGCAGAAGAGACCCAGTACTTC
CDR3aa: CASHEAEETQYF

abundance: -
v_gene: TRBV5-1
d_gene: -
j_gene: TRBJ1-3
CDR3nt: TGCGCCAGCAGCCCCAGGGATCCTGGAAACACCATATATTTT
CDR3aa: CASSPRDPGNTIYF

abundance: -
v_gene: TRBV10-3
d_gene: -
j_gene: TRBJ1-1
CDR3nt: TGTGCCATCAGTGAGTCGCAGGTAGCTTTCTTT
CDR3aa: CAISESQVAFF

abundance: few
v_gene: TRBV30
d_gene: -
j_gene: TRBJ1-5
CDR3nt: TGTGCCTGGAGTGCCGGGTCCAATCAGCCCCAGCATTTT
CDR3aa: CAWSAGSNQPQHF

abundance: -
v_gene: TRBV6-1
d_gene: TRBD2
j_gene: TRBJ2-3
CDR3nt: TGTGCCAGCAGTGCCTCGGGGCTAGCGGGGACAGATACGCAGTATTTT
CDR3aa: CASSASGLAGTDTQYF

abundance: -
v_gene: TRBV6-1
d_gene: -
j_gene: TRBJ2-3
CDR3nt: TGTGCCAGCAGTGAGTACTGGGTTTCGAGCACAGATACGCAGTATTTT
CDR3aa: CASSEYWVSSTDTQYF

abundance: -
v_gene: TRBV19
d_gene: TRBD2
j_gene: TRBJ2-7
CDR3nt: TGTGCCAGTAGTGGACTAGCTGCCTACGAGCAGTACTTC
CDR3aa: CASSGLAAYEQYF

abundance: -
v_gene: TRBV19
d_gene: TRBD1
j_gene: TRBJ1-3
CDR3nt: TGTGCCAGTCCGACAGGGCAAGGAAACACCATATATTTT
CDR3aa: CASPTGQGNTIYF

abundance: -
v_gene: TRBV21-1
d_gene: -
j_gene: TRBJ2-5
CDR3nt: TGTGCCAGCAGCCCGACAGGGGAGGGAGAGACCCAGTACTTC
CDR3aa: CASSPTGEGETQYF

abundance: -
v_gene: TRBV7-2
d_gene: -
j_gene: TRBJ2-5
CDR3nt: TGTGCCAGCAGCTTCGGCGCTAGAGGAGGGGAGACCCAGTACTTC
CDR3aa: CASSFGARGGETQYF

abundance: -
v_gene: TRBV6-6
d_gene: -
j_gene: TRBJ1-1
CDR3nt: TGTGCCAGCAATGTGGGTACTGAAGCTTTCTTT
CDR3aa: CASNVGTEAFF

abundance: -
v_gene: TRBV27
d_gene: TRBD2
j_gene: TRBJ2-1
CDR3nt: TGTGCCAGCAGTCCCAGCGGGGGGGTATACAATGAGCAGTTCTTC
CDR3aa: CASSPSGGVYNEQFF

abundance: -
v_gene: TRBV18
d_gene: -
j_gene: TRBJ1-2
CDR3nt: TGTGCCAGCTCACCCGAGGACGTGAACTATGGCTACACCTTC
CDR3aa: CASSPEDVNYGYTF

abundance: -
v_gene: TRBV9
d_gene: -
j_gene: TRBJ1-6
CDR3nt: TGTGCCAGCAGCGTAGCGGGGTGGGATTCACCCCTCCACTTT
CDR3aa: CASSVAGWDSPLHF

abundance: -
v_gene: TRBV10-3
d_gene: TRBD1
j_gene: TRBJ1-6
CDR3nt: TGTGCCATCAGTGAGGCGGACAGGGTATCTTCACCCCTCCACTTT
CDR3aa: CAISEADRVSSPLHF

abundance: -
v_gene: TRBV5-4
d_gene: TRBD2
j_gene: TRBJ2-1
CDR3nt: TGTGCCAGCAGCCTAATAGCGGGGGGGAAGAATGAGCAGTTCTTC
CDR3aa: CASSLIAGGKNEQFF

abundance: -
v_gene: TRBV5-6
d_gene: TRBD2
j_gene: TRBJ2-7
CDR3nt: TGTGCCAGCAGCCCCTTGACCTCCGGGACTAGCGCACTGTACTACGAGCAGTACTTC
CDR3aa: CASSPLTSGTSALYYEQYF

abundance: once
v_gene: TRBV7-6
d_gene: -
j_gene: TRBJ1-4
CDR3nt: TGTGCCAGCAGCTCCCCAGACGAAAAACTGTTTTTT
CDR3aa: CASSSPDEKLFF

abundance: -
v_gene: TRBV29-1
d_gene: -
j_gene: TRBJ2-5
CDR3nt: TGCAGCGTTGAATATCAGGGAGCCCTTGAGACCCAGTACTTC
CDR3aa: CSVEYQGALETQYF

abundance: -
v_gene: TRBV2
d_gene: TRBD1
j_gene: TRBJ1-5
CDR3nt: TGTGCCAGCGGGACAGCCCTCAATCAGCCCCAGCATTTT
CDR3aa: CASGTALNQPQHF

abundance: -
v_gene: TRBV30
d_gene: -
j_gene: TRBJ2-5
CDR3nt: TGTGCCTGGAGTGTAGGTTTGAGGGAAAGAGAGACCCAGTACTTC
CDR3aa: CAWSVGLRERETQYF

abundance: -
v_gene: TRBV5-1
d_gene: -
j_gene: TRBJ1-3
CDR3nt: TGCGCCAGCAGGGGGGACGGTACCCAGGTTGGCACCATATATTTT
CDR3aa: CASRGDGTQVGTIYF

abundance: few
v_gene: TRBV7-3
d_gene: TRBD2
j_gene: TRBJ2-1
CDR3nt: TGTGCCAGCAGCTTACGTGCCCCGAATCTGGGTAGCGGGAGCTCGAGTAATGAGCAGTTCTTC
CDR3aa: CASSLRAPNLGSGSSSNEQFF

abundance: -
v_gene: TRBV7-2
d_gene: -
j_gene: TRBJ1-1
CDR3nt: TGTGCCAGCAGTCAGAGTTTTGTCCAGAACACTGAAGCTTTCTTT
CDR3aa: CASSQSFVQNTEAFF

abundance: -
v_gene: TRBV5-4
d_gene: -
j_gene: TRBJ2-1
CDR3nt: TGTGCCAGCAGCCGTGTGGAGGGATTGGAGCAGTTCTTC
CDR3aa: CASSRVEGLEQFF

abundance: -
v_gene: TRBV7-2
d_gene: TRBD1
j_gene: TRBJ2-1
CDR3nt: TGTGCCAGCGGAGAGACAGGGGTCAACAATGAGCAGTTCTTC
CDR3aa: CASGETGVNNEQFF

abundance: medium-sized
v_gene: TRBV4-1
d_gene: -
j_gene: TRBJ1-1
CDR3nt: TGCGCCAGCAGTCAGGGGACTGAAGCTTTCTTT
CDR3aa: CASSQGTEAFF

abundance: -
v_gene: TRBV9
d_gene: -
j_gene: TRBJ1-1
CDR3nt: TGTGCCAGCAGCGCCGGTAACAGCGCGAACACTGAAGCTTTCTTT
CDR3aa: CASSAGNSANTEAFF

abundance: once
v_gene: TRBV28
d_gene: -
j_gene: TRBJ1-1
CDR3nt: TGTGCCAGCAGGTCAGTCAACACTGAAGCTTTCTTT
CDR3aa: CASRSVNTEAFF

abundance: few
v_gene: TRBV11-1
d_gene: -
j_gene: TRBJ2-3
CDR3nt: TGTGCCAGCAGCTTAGGAGGGGCGGTAGATACGCAGTATTTT
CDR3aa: CASSLGGAVDTQYF

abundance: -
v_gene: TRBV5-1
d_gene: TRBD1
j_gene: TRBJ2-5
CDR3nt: TGCGCCAGCAGCTTGGGGACAGGACTAGAGACCCAGTACTTC
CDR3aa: CASSLGTGLETQYF

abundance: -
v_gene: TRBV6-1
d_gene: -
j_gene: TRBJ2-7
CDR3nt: TGTGCCAGCAGGAGGGACAACGGGATTTACGAGCAGTACTTC
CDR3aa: CASRRDNGIYEQYF

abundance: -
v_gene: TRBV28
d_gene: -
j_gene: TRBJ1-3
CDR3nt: TGTGCCAGCAGCCTAGAACAGGCGGACACCATATATTTT
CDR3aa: CASSLEQADTIYF

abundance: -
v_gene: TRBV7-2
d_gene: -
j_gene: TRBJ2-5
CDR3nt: TGTGCCAGCAGCTCTACAGGAGACTCGGGGACCCAGTACTTC
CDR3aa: CASSSTGDSGTQYF

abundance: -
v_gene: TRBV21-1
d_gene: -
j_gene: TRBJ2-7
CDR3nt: TGTGCCAGCAGCACCCGACATGACAGGGGCCATTACGAGCAGTACTTC
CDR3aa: CASSTRHDRGHYEQYF